This TCR beta chain stems from a study of blood T cell repertoires in COVID-19. Background on the study: The United States, Italy and Spain were the sources of the acute and convalescent COVID-19 samples. PBMCs, B-cell-depleted T cells, or T cells provided the cDNA or gDNA that made up the material.

CDR1 and CDR2 (germline): MNHEY, SVGAGI. The CDR3 contains 15 residues. Trimming cost V 0 bases and J 10 bases, with 18 bases left between them. In the original workflow: Reference gene primer amplification in the assay estimated nucleated cell counts. Clones were sequenced by immunoSEQ multiplex PCR, and TCRdb holds only the in-frame ones, with some missing. V, J and clone size derive from that table, while D and trimming were established from the DNA sequence. In the table there are 200,000 to 250,000 clones, roughly four fifths of which are singletons. This clone was counted only a few times. The sequence came from a woman in her fifties or sixties with acute or convalescent COVID-19. The rearrangement links TRBV6-5 to TRBJ1-1; D might be TRBD1 (6 bases). The sequencing sample was made of peripheral blood. The DNA of the CDR3 is TGTGCCAGCAGTTACTCCCGACAGGCACTCAGCAGAGCTTTCTTT. Its translation: CASSYSRQALSRAFF.